These 18 T cell receptor beta chains were sequenced from one sample in a study of Graves' ophthalmopathy and Graves' hyperthyroidism. Researchers took RNA transcripts and amplified TCR beta CDR3 regions from them. First-round RT-PCR used HTBI primers; second-round multiplex PCR followed. MiXCR, run by TCRdb on the multiplex PCR reads, gives a single entry per CDR3 protein. Of fewer than 600,000 distinct CDR3 sequences listed, approximately 14% are singletons. Sample: blood. The source of these receptors is a woman in her 30s with Graves' ophthalmopathy.

This clonotype was recorded at least ten times. V and J are TRBV6-1 and TRBJ1-5; 7 bases match TRBD1. There are 14 residues in the CDR3. V lost 3 bases to trimming and J lost 5 bases; unmatched junction nucleotides: 4. Germline V gene sequence: CDR1 MNHNS, CDR2 SASEGT. In DNA, the CDR3 is TGTGCCAGCAGTGACAACAGGGGTTATCAGCCCCAGCATTTT. Its protein is CASSDNRGYQPQHF.

In this sample, this clonotype turned up many times. The chain has TRBV19 and TRBJ1-5, with D maybe TRBD1 (6 bases). V was shortened by 8 bases and J by 7 bases, with 18 bases between the two germline ends. Germline CDR1 is LNHDA and CDR2 is SQIVND (reference sequence). This CDR3 has 14 residues. The CDR3 protein is CASRRGGLGQPQHF. DNA for the CDR3: TGTGCCAGTCGTCGGGGGGGCTTAGGGCAGCCCCAGCATTTT.

This clonotype was seen at least ten times. This rearrangement joins TRBV6-1 to TRBJ2-2, with 8 bases identical to TRBD1. V dropped 6 bases and J dropped 1; count of bases not matched to a gene: 4. Germline V CDR1 and CDR2: MNHNS, SASEGT. CDR3 length equals 15 residues. CDR3 region: CASRRTGLNTGELFF. CDR3 sequence (DNA): TGTGCCAGCAGGAGGACAGGGTTGAACACCGGGGAGCTGTTTTTT.

This clonotype was seen repeatedly, ten times or more. The chain combines TRBV6-1 with TRBJ2-3; D possibly corresponds to TRBD2 (5 bases). The germline V and J ends were trimmed by 6 bases and 0 bases, with 10 bases remaining between them. This CDR3 is 14 amino acids long. The V gene's germline CDR1 is MNHNS and CDR2 SASEGT. In DNA form, the CDR3 reads TGTGCCAGCAGGAGGAGGTCTAGCACAGATACGCAGTATTTT. It specifies CASRRRSSTDTQYF.

CDR3 residues: CASSLQAGESYEQYF. DNA for the CDR3: TGTGCCAGCAGCTTACAGGCGGGGGAGAGCTACGAGCAGTACTTC. The genes are TRBV7-3 and TRBJ2-7, with 7 bases aligning to TRBD2. With V trimmed by 2 bases and J by 3 bases, 7 bases remained unmatched. The CDR3 has 15 residues. Germline V lookup: CDR1 SGHTA, CDR2 FQGTGA.

This clonotype was counted at least ten times. One junction end disagrees with the germline gene, perhaps due to a read error. The chain joins TRBV12-3 or TRBV12-4 to TRBJ2-4; tentatively, D is TRBD2 (7 bases). The CDR3 totals 16 residues. The CDR3 loop is CASSPGGGGTKNIKYF. The CDR3 DNA is TGTGCCAGCAGTCCCGGGGGAGGGGGAACCAAAAACATTAAGTACTTC.

Ten or more counts support this clonotype. The CDR3 nucleotides are TGTGCCAGCAGTCCCCTCGGACAGGAATTCATCGAGCAGTACTTC. This sequence encodes CASSPLGQEFIEQYF. The rearrangement joins TRBV27 to TRBJ2-7, with 7 bases that match TRBD1. CDR1 is MNHEY and CDR2 is SMNVEV in the germline V gene (reference sequence). Trimming removed 5 bases from V and 6 bases from J; junction bases left unmatched: 13. This CDR3 is 15 amino acids long.

As to this clonotype: Being one base from a much bigger clone, this may be a read error. The chain is built from TRBV12-3 or TRBV12-4 and TRBJ2-7; D ambiguous. The CDR3 has 14 residues. The DNA for the CDR3 is TGTGCCAGCAGCAAAATACCAAGCAACTACGGGCAGTACTTC. Protein: CASSKIPSNYGQYF.

This clonotype has at least ten counts. The rearrangement links TRBV12-3 or TRBV12-4 to TRBJ2-6; D gene uncertain. V was shortened by 4 bases and J by 3 bases, with 13 bases between the two germline ends. The length of the CDR3 is 16 residues. The CDR3 DNA follows: TGTGCCAGCAGTTCCATCGGTCCTTATGGGGCCAACGTCCTGACTTTC. Translating gives CASSSIGPYGANVLTF.

The chain is built from TRBV27 and TRBJ1-6; D may be TRBD1 (5 bases). The CDR3 length is 12 residues. The germline gives CDR1 MNHEY, CDR2 SMNVEV (reference sequence). V was cut by 3 bases and J by 11 bases, with 8 bases left in between. The CDR3 nucleotides are TGTGCCAGCAGTTTTAGGGGTGCACCCCTCCACTTT. This encodes CASSFRGAPLHF.

The V gene is TRBV7-8, the J gene TRBJ2-5; D unclear. V gave up 6 bases and J gave up 4 bases, with 9 bases separating them. The germline V gene has CDR1 SGHVS and CDR2 FQNEAQ. This CDR3 is built from 12 residues. The CDR3 DNA is TGTGCCAGCAGGACCGGAGCAGAGACCCAGTACTTC. Translated: CASRTGAETQYF.

This clonotype was observed at least ten times. The V and J genes are TRBV18 and TRBJ1-1; 8 bases match TRBD1. The germline V gene encodes CDR1 KGHSH and CDR2 LQKENI. The ends lost 5 bases at V and 7 bases at J; junction bases unmatched: 9. The length of the CDR3 is 14 residues. CDR3 amino acids: CASSSMDRAGEAFF. The CDR3 nucleotides read TGTGCCAGCTCATCGATGGACAGGGCCGGTGAAGCTTTCTTT. Using reference TRBV18 and TRBJ1-1 for the parts outside the CDR3, the full variable domain is NAGVMQNPRHLVRRRGQEARLRCSPMKGHSHVYWYRQLPEEGLKFMVYLQKENIIDESGMPKERFSAEFPKEGPSILRIQQVVRGDSAAYFCASSSMDRAGEAFFGQGTRLTVV.

V is TRBV20-1 and J is TRBJ2-7; a possible D gene is TRBD1 (6 bases). From germline, CDR1 is DFQATT and CDR2 SNEGSKA (reference sequence). This CDR3 has 12 residues. The V end lost 6 bases, the J end lost 0 bases, and 9 bases lay between the germline ends. The CDR3 DNA reads TGCAGTGCGAACAGGGACTCCTACGAGCAGTACTTC. Translation: CSANRDSYEQYF.

The chain combines TRBV28 with TRBJ2-4, with D maybe TRBD2 (6 bases). The V and J ends lost 1 base and 0 bases respectively, with 13 bases between them. Germline V lookup: CDR1 MDHEN, CDR2 SYDVKM. There are 17 residues in the CDR3. The chain's CDR3 is CASSLSGGALAKNIQYF. The CDR3 DNA follows: TGTGCCAGCAGTTTATCGGGCGGGGCCTTAGCCAAAAACATTCAGTACTTC.

This clonotype occurred many times. V gene TRBV12-3 or TRBV12-4 combines with J gene TRBJ1-2; TRBD1 agrees at 7 bases. The CDR3 runs 16 residues. V gave up 7 bases and J gave up 0 bases; unmatched junction bases: 11. CDR3: CASTPGGRRANYGYTF. The CDR3 nucleotides read TGTGCCAGCACCCCAGGGGGTCGGCGAGCTAACTATGGCTACACCTTC.

The V gene is TRBV6-1, the J gene TRBJ2-7; D is tentatively TRBD1 or TRBD2 (5 bases each). V gave up 8 bases and J gave up 0 bases, with 14 bases separating them. Germline V gene sequence: CDR1 MNHNS, CDR2 SASEGT. The CDR3 has 14 residues. The CDR3 coding sequence is TGTGCCAGCCTGGAGGTCCAGGGCTCCTACGAGCAGTACTTC. Its translation is CASLEVQGSYEQYF.

In this sample, this clonotype turned up many times. V gene TRBV28 combines with J gene TRBJ1-2; 8 bases align to TRBD1. The ends lost 4 bases at V and 8 bases at J; junction bases unmatched: 15. Germline V gene lookup returns CDR1 MDHEN and CDR2 SYDVKM. The CDR3 spans 16 residues. Written as DNA, the CDR3 is TGTGCCAGCAGTTCCCTGAGGACACAGGGGGTACAGGGCTACACCTTC. Translated: CASSSLRTQGVQGYTF.

This clonotype was picked up a small number of times. The chain recombines TRBV7-8 with TRBJ2-2; 7 nucleotides align to TRBD1. Germline V CDR1 and CDR2: SGHVS, FQNEAQ. Trimming at V came to 5 bases and at J to 0 bases, leaving 9 bases not matched to a gene. This CDR3 contains 17 residues. CDR3 bases: TGTGCCAGCAGCATAGGAAGACAGGGATCGAACACCGGGGAGCTGTTTTTT. It yields the protein CASSIGRQGSNTGELFF.